The next 18 T cell receptor beta chains were all read from a single sample in a study of type 1 regulatory T cells. Their specific antigens are unknown. TCRdb re-analysed the reads in MiXCR, keeping a single row per CDR3 protein. Of about 62,000 distinct CDR3 sequences listed, roughly 60% are singletons. The sequencing input was cultured non-Tr1 T cells, either the whole culture or a sorted T cell fraction (not recorded which). These receptors were taken from a human donor in good health.

This clonotype is deemed medium-sized. The chain employs TRBV30 and TRBJ1-2; TRBD1 aligns across 8 bases. V dropped 3 bases and J dropped 7; count of bases not matched to a gene: 7. Looked up from germline, CDR1 is GTSNPN and CDR2 is SVGIG (reference sequence). The CDR3 sequence is 13 residues long. CDR3 in amino acids: CAWRNPDRAGYTF. As DNA, the CDR3 is TGTGCCTGGAGAAACCCGGACAGGGCTGGCTACACCTTC.

This clonotype turned up a few times. The genes are TRBV5-1 and TRBJ2-2, with D uncertain. V lost 0 bases, J lost 3 bases, and 6 bases lay in between. CDR3 length: 14 residues. Germline CDR1 is SGHRS and CDR2 is YFSETQ. The CDR3 sequence: CASSLAADTGELFF. In DNA form, the CDR3 reads TGCGCCAGCAGCTTGGCCGCGGACACCGGGGAGCTGTTTTTT. Combining the CDR3 with reference TRBV5-1 and TRBJ2-2 gives the whole variable domain KAGVTQTPRYLIKTRGQQVTLSCSPISGHRSVSWYQQTPGQGLQFLFEYFSETQRNKGNFPGRFSGRQFSNSRSEMNVSTLELGDSALYLCASSLAADTGELFFGEGSRLTVL.

The chain has TRBV5-1 and TRBJ2-3; TRBD2 matches 12 bases. In germline, CDR1 is SGHRS, CDR2 YFSETQ. The CDR3 has 20 residues. Unmatched junction bases numbered 12, after V lost 0 bases and J lost 1 base. The DNA for the CDR3 is TGCGCCAGCAGCTTGGCCGCGACTAGCGGGAGTGGAGTGGGCACAGATACGCAGTATTTT. As protein: CASSLAATSGSGVGTDTQYF.

The chain employs TRBV9 and TRBJ1-4, with TRBD1 matching over 7 bases. CDR3 length: 16 amino acids. The V segment lost 4 bases and the J segment 2 bases; nucleotides outside the gene matches: 8. CDR1 is SGDLS and CDR2 is YYNGEE in the germline V gene. CDR3 bases: TGTGCCAGCAGCCAATCTGGGACAGCCACTAATGAAAAACTGTTTTTT. As protein: CASSQSGTATNEKLFF.

J is TRBJ2-5 and V is TRBV15; D is unclear. Per germline, CDR1 LNHNV and CDR2 YYDKDF (reference sequence). The CDR3 sequence is 12 residues long. With 0 bases removed from V and 5 bases from J, the gap between germline ends came to 4 bases. The CDR3 here is CATSRDHETQYF. CDR3 nucleotides: TGTGCCACCAGCAGAGATCATGAGACCCAGTACTTC.

The genes are TRBV6-2 or TRBV6-3 and TRBJ2-7, with 7 bases matching TRBD1. J lost 1 base, V lost 5 bases, and 5 bases had no gene match. Germline V gives CDR1 MNHEY, CDR2 SVGEGT. The CDR3 length is 14 residues. The CDR3 loop is CASSDRQGSYEQYF. CDR3 in DNA: TGTGCCAGCAGTGACCGACAGGGATCCTACGAGCAGTACTTC.

The V call is TRBV6-5, the J call TRBJ2-7; 11 nucleotides match TRBD1. CDR3 size: 14 residues. Trimming cost V 5 bases and J 3 bases; bases outside gene matches: 3. The germline CDR1 and CDR2 sequences are MNHEY and SVGAGI. The DNA for the CDR3 is TGTGCCAGCAGTGCCGGGACAGGGGGCTACGAGCAGTACTTC. Amino acids: CASSAGTGGYEQYF.

The chain combines TRBV12-3 or TRBV12-4 with TRBJ1-1, with unresolved D. The CDR3 spans 14 residues. V lost 5 bases and J 4 bases, leaving 14 bases between the germline ends. CDR3 amino acids: CASSNQVLSTEAFF. CDR3 coding DNA: TGTGCCAGCAGTAATCAGGTTTTGAGCACTGAAGCTTTCTTT.

This clonotype occurred a few times. V is TRBV7-3 and J is TRBJ2-2, with unresolved D. V was trimmed by 4 bases and J by 7 bases, leaving 4 bases between them. Germline lookup yields CDR1 SGHTA and CDR2 FQGTGA. This CDR3 is built from 11 residues. This chain's CDR3 is CASSSGGELFF. As DNA, the CDR3 is TGTGCCAGCAGCTCAGGCGGGGAGCTGTTTTTT.

The chain uses TRBV3-1 and TRBJ1-5, with 8 bases identical to TRBD1. Germline values: CDR1 LGHDT, CDR2 YNNKEL (reference sequence). V lost 3 bases to trimming and J lost 7 bases; unmatched junction nucleotides: 5. The CDR3 covers 14 residues. CDR3 amino acids: CASSHRTGRQPQHF. The DNA of the CDR3 is TGTGCCAGCAGCCATAGGACAGGGCGGCAGCCCCAGCATTTT.

Note on this clonotype: Germline is not matched at one junction end, which may reflect a read error. The chain joins TRBV10-3 to TRBJ2-7; TRBD2 matches at 8 bases. The V gene's germline CDR1 is ENHRY and CDR2 SYGVKD. This CDR3 has 13 residues. The CDR3 sequence is CAISPGLVYEQHF. DNA for the CDR3: TGTGCCATCAGCCCGGGACTAGTCTACGAGCAGCACTTC.

This clonotype came up once. The chain joins TRBV10-3 to TRBJ1-2; D is possibly TRBD1 (6 bases). This CDR3 comprises 14 residues. V dropped 0 bases and J dropped 3 bases, with 8 bases sitting between them. In germline, CDR1 is ENHRY, CDR2 SYGVKD. The CDR3 DNA reads as TGTGCCATCAGTGAGTCGGGGGGCGACTATGGCTACACCTTC. Protein product: CAISESGGDYGYTF.

V and J are TRBV5-1 and TRBJ2-2, with a tentative D call TRBD2 (5 bases). Germline V gene lookup returns CDR1 SGHRS and CDR2 YFSETQ. There are 16 residues in the CDR3. Trimming stripped 4 bases from V and 1 base from J, with 14 bases between. CDR3 DNA sequence: TGCGCCAGCAGCCATAGGACTTCTGGGAACACCGGGGAGCTGTTTTTT. It codes for CASSHRTSGNTGELFF.

The chain uses TRBV20-1 and TRBJ2-3; 12 nucleotides match TRBD2. Germline loops: CDR1 DFQATT, CDR2 SNEGSKA (reference sequence). The CDR3 extends over 18 amino acids. The V and J ends lost 3 bases and 0 bases, in that order; junction bases with no gene match: 10. The CDR3 protein is CSASGLAGKISSTDTQYF. In DNA, the CDR3 is TGCAGTGCTAGCGGACTAGCGGGGAAGATTTCTAGCACAGATACGCAGTATTTT.

Of note for this clonotype: This may arise from a read error, as a much more abundant clone is one base away. The rearrangement links TRBV20-1 to TRBJ2-2; 10 bases align to TRBD1. This CDR3 comprises 16 residues. Germline trimming cut 5 bases from V and 7 bases from J; bases unmatched to any gene: 13. The germline V gene has CDR1 DFQATT and CDR2 SNEGSKA (reference sequence). The CDR3 reads CSAWETGGAGIGELFF. CDR3 DNA: TGCAGTGCTTGGGAGACAGGGGGCGCTGGGATCGGGGAGCTGTTTTTT.

This rearrangement joins TRBV6-2 or TRBV6-3 to TRBJ2-1; 12 bases align to TRBD2. CDR3 size: 16 residues. CDR1 and CDR2 (germline): MNHEY, SVGEGT. Trimming at V came to 5 bases and at J to 4 bases, leaving 6 bases not matched to a gene. The CDR3 DNA is TGTGCCAGCAGTCTGGGACTAGCGGGCCGATACAATGAGCAGTTCTTC. It is translated as CASSLGLAGRYNEQFF.

This clonotype was observed a single time. The chain has TRBV20-1 and TRBJ2-1; 11 bases are a match to TRBD2. CDR1 is DFQATT, CDR2 SNEGSKA, per germline (reference sequence). V shed 3 bases, J shed 7 bases, and the junction held 5 bases outside the gene matches. The CDR3 covers 14 residues. The CDR3 DNA sequence: TGCAGTGCTAGCCTAGCGGGAGGCTTGAATGAGCAGTTCTTC. Translated: CSASLAGGLNEQFF.

The chain recombines TRBV20-1 with TRBJ2-4; D is uncertain. V lost 4 bases to trimming and J lost 0 bases, with 28 bases between them. From germline, CDR1 is DFQATT and CDR2 SNEGSKA (reference sequence). The CDR3 runs to 20 residues. The CDR3 loop reads CSATSPDVRVNSLAKNIQYF. CDR3 bases: TGCAGTGCTACATCCCCGGACGTCCGGGTCAACTCCTTAGCCAAAAACATTCAGTACTTC.